These 24 T cell receptor beta chains came from one sample sequenced in a study of T cell repertoires in cytomegalovirus infection. TCRdb reprocessed the reads via MiXCR and lists one record per CDR3 protein. The sample lists 500,000 or so distinct CDR3 sequences; approximately 16% were seen once. Source material: CD8+ T cells from PBMCs. The receptors were sampled from a human donor in good health (CMV status not recorded). Some clones in this sample may be carry-over from other donors' samples.

This clonotype came up many times. The gene calls are TRBV15 and TRBJ2-3; TRBD1 or TRBD2 may be the D gene (5 bases each). The CDR3 spans 15 residues. Germline V CDR1 and CDR2: LNHNV, YYDKDF (reference sequence). Trimming cost V 0 bases and J 0 bases, with 7 bases left between them. The CDR3 spells CATSRDRGSTDTQYF. Written as DNA, the CDR3 is TGTGCCACCAGCAGAGATCGGGGCAGCACAGATACGCAGTATTTT.

This chain uses TRBV27 with TRBJ1-2; TRBD1 aligns across 10 bases. Germline V gene data show CDR1 as MNHEY and CDR2 as SMNVEV (reference sequence). Germline trimming cut 5 bases from V and 2 bases from J; bases unmatched to any gene: 2. This CDR3 has 14 residues. This CDR3 is CASSGGQGNYGYTF. The CDR3 coding sequence is TGTGCCAGCAGTGGGGGACAGGGGAACTATGGCTACACCTTC.

Ten or more counts support this clonotype. The chain combines TRBV7-6 with TRBJ2-3, with TRBD2 matching over 8 bases. Germline assignment: CDR1 SGHVS and CDR2 FNYEAQ. The CDR3 has 15 amino acids. V shed 8 bases, J shed 3 bases, and the junction held 10 bases outside the gene matches. The CDR3 nucleotides read TGTGCCAGCTCGGAGGGAGCGGGGGTAACAGATACGCAGTATTTT. It translates to CASSEGAGVTDTQYF.

This clonotype was seen a handful of times. The V call is TRBV5-1, the J call TRBJ1-6; 8 nucleotides line up with TRBD1. Trimming cost V 5 bases and J 6 bases; bases outside gene matches: 7. The germline gives CDR1 SGHRS, CDR2 YFSETQ. The CDR3 length is 15 residues. CDR3 sequence (DNA): TGCGCCAGCAGTTCAAGACAGGGGATTAATTCACCCCTCCACTTT. Translation gives CASSSRQGINSPLHF.

This clonotype showed up just a few times. The gene calls are TRBV4-1 and TRBJ1-5; D may be TRBD1 (6 bases). V was trimmed by 2 bases and J by 6 bases, leaving 17 bases between them. Germline values: CDR1 MGHRA, CDR2 YSYEKL. The CDR3 covers 16 residues. The CDR3 protein is CASSQYGGGVGQPQHF. In nucleotides, the CDR3 is TGCGCCAGCAGCCAATACGGAGGGGGAGTGGGTCAGCCCCAGCATTTT.

This clonotype appeared a few times. The V call is TRBV19, the J call TRBJ1-2; no clear D gene. Germline V CDR1 and CDR2: LNHDA, SQIVND (reference sequence). CDR3 size: 14 residues. V was clipped by 7 bases and J by 8 bases, with 20 bases between them. DNA of the CDR3: TGTGCCAGTAAGAGGAGTCCCGGGCATGAGGGCTACACCTTC. Protein sequence: CASKRSPGHEGYTF.

This clonotype was seen many times. The CDR3: CASTSGLAPRSQYF. CDR3 bases: TGTGCCAGCACCTCGGGACTAGCTCCAAGGTCGCAGTATTTT. The chain links TRBV7-6 to TRBJ2-3; 9 positions match TRBD2. Germline V gene sequence: CDR1 SGHVS, CDR2 FNYEAQ. The CDR3 has 14 residues. The V and J ends lost 7 bases and 10 bases, in that order; junction bases with no gene match: 12.

This clonotype has a count of ten or more. V usage is TRBV7-3 and J usage is TRBJ1-2; 7 positions match TRBD1. Germline V gene data show CDR1 as SGHTA and CDR2 as FQGTGA. V shed 4 bases and J 8 bases; nucleotides not matched to a gene: 7. CDR3 size: 13 residues. For the CDR3, the DNA is TGTGCCAGCAGCTCAACCGACAGGGACGGCTACACCTTC. This codes for CASSSTDRDGYTF. Full variable domain (rest looked up from reference TRBV7-3 and TRBJ1-2): GAGVSQTPSNKVTEKGKYVELRCDPISGHTALYWYRQSLGQGPEFLIYFQGTGAADDSGLPNDRFFAVRPEGSVSTLKIQRTERGDSAVYLCASSSTDRDGYTFGSGTRLTVV.

A few counts support this clonotype. V and J are TRBV27 and TRBJ2-7, with 8 bases that match TRBD1. The V gene end was trimmed by 5 bases and the J gene end by 3 bases; junction bases not matched to a gene: 9. This CDR3 has 15 amino acids. The V gene's germline CDR1 is MNHEY and CDR2 SMNVEV (reference sequence). CDR3: CASSPLQGAIYEQYF. CDR3 DNA sequence: TGTGCCAGCAGTCCACTCCAGGGGGCGATCTACGAGCAGTACTTC.

The chain joins TRBV4-1 to TRBJ2-7, with TRBD2 matching over 9 bases. Per germline, CDR1 MGHRA and CDR2 YSYEKL. V lost 2 bases, J lost 4 bases, and 3 bases stayed unmatched. The CDR3 contains 14 residues. The CDR3 DNA is TGCGCCAGCAGCCAACGCCTAGCGGGGTACGAGCAGTACTTC. This gives the protein CASSQRLAGYEQYF.

In its sample, this clonotype was seen a few times. The genes are TRBV25-1 and TRBJ2-7; 9 bases line up with TRBD2. The length of the CDR3 is 15 residues. With 4 bases clipped from V and 3 bases from J, the junction kept 7 bases outside the gene matches. In germline, CDR1 is MGHDK, CDR2 SYGVNS. CDR3 sequence reads: CASSGLSGSGYEQYF. For the CDR3, the DNA is TGTGCCAGCAGTGGGCTTAGCGGGAGTGGCTACGAGCAGTACTTC.

In regard to this clonotype: Being one base from a much bigger clone, this may be a read error. The CDR3: CASCWDLAYEQYF. Here the CDR3 DNA reads TGTGCCAGCTGCTGGGACTTAGCCTACGAGCAGTACTTC. V gene TRBV11-2 combines with J gene TRBJ2-7, with a tentative D call TRBD2 (6 bases). Trimming pared 8 bases from V and 2 bases from J, leaving 13 bases between. The CDR3 is 13 residues long. Germline loops: CDR1 SGHAT, CDR2 FQNNGV.

This clonotype was counted many times. J is TRBJ2-7 and V is TRBV27, with D uncertain. V lost 8 bases and J 2 bases, leaving 4 bases between the germline ends. The CDR3 runs 10 residues. CDR1 and CDR2 (germline): MNHEY, SMNVEV (reference sequence). CDR3 protein: CASGPYEQYF. In DNA form, the CDR3 reads TGTGCCAGCGGCCCCTACGAGCAGTACTTC.

This clonotype was detected many times. The rearrangement links TRBV12-3 or TRBV12-4 to TRBJ1-1; D perhaps matches TRBD1 (6 bases). Trimming removed 6 bases from V and 1 base from J, with 15 bases in between. The CDR3 totals 15 residues. CDR3 nucleotide sequence: TGTGCCAGCAGGAGTCCCAGGGGAACGAACACTGAAGCTTTCTTT. Translated: CASRSPRGTNTEAFF.

Comments on this clonotype: One base away lies a much larger clone, so this may be a sequencing read error. The chain links TRBV7-9 to TRBJ2-3; no clear D. The CDR3 has 17 residues. The germline gives CDR1 SEHNR, CDR2 FQNEAQ (reference sequence). The germline V and J ends were trimmed by 5 bases and 3 bases, with 21 bases remaining between them. The CDR3 loop is CASSRLVSLRETDTQYF. In DNA form, the CDR3 reads TGTGCCAGCAGCCGGCTGGTCTCTTTGAGAGAAACAGATACGCAGTATTTT.

The rearrangement links TRBV28 to TRBJ1-4; possible D gene TRBD1, 5 bases. The CDR3 spans 18 residues. Trimming cost V 4 bases and J 4 bases, with 22 bases left between them. CDR1 is MDHEN, CDR2 SYDVKM, per germline. The CDR3 DNA reads TGTGCCAGCAGTTACTCTGAACAGGATCCTTATGATAATGAAAAACTGTTTTTT. As protein: CASSYSEQDPYDNEKLFF.

This clonotype occurred many times. V is TRBV19 and J is TRBJ1-1; weak D call: TRBD1 (5 bases). Trimming removed 3 bases at V and 11 bases at J, with 16 bases between. The CDR3 consists of 13 residues. Germline V gene data show CDR1 as LNHDA and CDR2 as SQIVND (reference sequence). The CDR3 protein is CASSIGALSMAFF. The CDR3 DNA is TGTGCCAGTAGTATCGGGGCACTCTCAATGGCTTTCTTT.

The sample holds many counts of this clonotype. The chain couples TRBV2 to TRBJ2-5; perhaps TRBD2 as D (5 bases). CDR1 and CDR2 (germline): SNHLY, FYNNEI. The CDR3 has 12 amino acids. The ends were cut back, 7 bases at V and 5 bases at J, with 11 bases in the middle. This CDR3 is CASMARRETQYF. DNA of the CDR3: TGTGCCAGCATGGCTAGGAGGGAGACCCAGTACTTC.

This chain joins TRBV27 and TRBJ2-6, with TRBD1 as a possible D gene (6 bases). The CDR3 runs to 16 residues. Trimming took 8 bases from V and 2 from J, leaving 16 bases between them. CDR1 is MNHEY and CDR2 is SMNVEV in the germline V gene (reference sequence). The CDR3 loop is CASRPPDRTGANVLTF. CDR3 in DNA: TGTGCCAGCCGTCCACCGGACAGAACTGGGGCCAACGTCCTGACTTTC.

At least ten counts were recorded for this clonotype. The CDR3 loop is CSVEQGRGNNEQFF. The CDR3 DNA follows: TGCAGCGTTGAACAGGGTCGGGGGAACAATGAGCAGTTCTTC. The chain employs TRBV29-1 and TRBJ2-1, with D possibly matching TRBD2 (6 bases). The length of the CDR3 is 14 residues. V was clipped by 2 bases and J by 5 bases, with 13 bases between them. Germline CDR1 reads SQVTM; CDR2 reads ANQGSEA.

This clonotype has ten or more counts. The V call is TRBV7-3, the J call TRBJ2-1; TRBD2 matches 7 bases. The CDR3 is 15 amino acids. The V gene's germline CDR1 is SGHTA and CDR2 FQGTGA. J gave up 6 bases and V 2 bases, and 7 bases lay outside the gene matches. The CDR3 sequence is CASSLGGGFGNEQFF. As DNA, the CDR3 is TGTGCCAGCAGCTTAGGGGGGGGATTCGGCAATGAGCAGTTCTTC.

This clonotype was counted at least ten times. This chain links TRBV11-1 with TRBJ2-1; the match to TRBD2 covers 12 bases. Germline V gene data show CDR1 as SGHAT and CDR2 as FQDESV (reference sequence). The CDR3 is made up of 15 amino acids. Trimming at V came to 10 bases and at J to 4 bases, leaving 8 bases not matched to a gene. The CDR3 region has the DNA TGTGCCATAGAGTCCGGGACTAGCGGGTACAATGAGCAGTTCTTC. It is translated as CAIESGTSGYNEQFF. The full variable domain, completed using reference TRBV11-1 and TRBJ2-1, is EAEVAQSPRYKITEKSQAVAFWCDPISGHATLYWYRQILGQGPELLVQFQDESVVDDSQLPKDRFSAERLKGVDSTLKIQPAELGDSAMYLCAIESGTSGYNEQFFGPGTRLTVL.

This clonotype was observed many times. The chain has TRBV7-2 and TRBJ2-7; possible D gene TRBD1, 6 bases. The CDR3 contains 12 residues. The V and J ends lost 4 bases and 6 bases respectively, with 10 bases between them. Germline lookup yields CDR1 SGHTA and CDR2 FQGNSA. CDR3 nucleotides: TGTGCCAGCAGCTACACAGGGTTCGAGCAGTACTTC. It encodes CASSYTGFEQYF.

Ten or more counts support this clonotype. The chain employs TRBV4-1 and TRBJ2-7; D not resolved. This CDR3 region has 15 residues. The V and J ends lost 0 bases and 2 bases respectively, with 11 bases between them. CDR1 MGHRA and CDR2 YSYEKL come from the germline V gene. In nucleotides, the CDR3 is TGCGCCAGCAGCCAAGATGCCGCAGCCACCTACGAGCAGTACTTC. It codes for CASSQDAAATYEQYF.